Sequencing of this T cell receptor (beta chain) was carried out in a study of shared clonotypes between healthy human individuals. An even split of each subset's genomic DNA across several immunoSEQ plates was performed. Method: immunoSEQ multiplex PCR; TCRdb's copy keeps in-frame clones and lacks some. The sample contains about 490,000 clones, about three quarters of which appear only once. With 5 bases removed from V and 4 bases from J, the gap between germline ends came to 14 bases. The CDR3 spans 14 residues. Looked up from germline, CDR1 is KGHSH and CDR2 is LQKENI. None of the donors, who were healthy HIV-negative adults, had recently had acute infections or vaccinations. It was roughly 88 million PBMCs that unsorted samples used for genomic DNA. Turning to this clone: The sample carries other DNA sequences with the same CDR3.

The sequence derives from a woman in her 40s in good health. Some clones in this sample may be carry-over from other donors' samples. The chain combines TRBV18 with TRBJ2-5; D is uncertain. Material for sequencing was PBMCs. CDR3 region: CASSALLNTETQYF. The DNA for the CDR3 is TGTGCCAGCTCAGCCCTACTTAACACAGAGACCCAGTACTTC.